Given below is one TCR beta chain in context. This clonotype came up a few times. Its antigen is not yet known. No per-base quality is available; no much larger clone lies one base away. This specimen belongs to a study of response to subunit inactivated influenza vaccine (dated by TCRdb to 2016 to 2018). Notes on the research overall: Deep quantitative T cell receptor repertoire profiling was used in the study to track responses to a trivalent subunit inactivated influenza vaccine.

The protocol used for the library was RT-PCR. The sequencer was an Illumina HiSeq 2500. Using fastp at Q25 and MiXCR, TCRdb reprocessed the public reads and kept productive beta chains. Rows with a matching CDR3 protein are joined into one entry that keeps the most common DNA and genes. This sample holds roughly 670,000 distinct CDR3 sequences; less than 15% were observed only once. Of the sample, approximately 7.6% is held by the ten largest clones. Counted from cysteine to phenylalanine, this CDR3 has 15 amino acids. Only the CDR3 part of the read is kept: 45 bases, read in frame from the first base. CDR1 and CDR2, per the germline V gene, are ENHRY and SYGVKD. Germline trimming amounts to 2 bases on V and 7 bases on J, with 4 as the count of junction bases outside the gene matches. Overall study outcomes, separate from this receptor: The authors proposed that each seasonal influenza vaccination may bring in only a limited number of new T cells.

This chain joins TRBV10-3 to TRBJ2-7; 14 middle bases align to TRBD2. The specimen was PBMCs from blood, collected around two weeks before vaccination. The sequence was collected from a man in his forties or fifties who received an inactivated influenza vaccine. Donor details come from another sample of the same person, matched by shared clones. The DNA sequence is TGTGCCATCAGTGAGGGGGGACTAGCGGGAGTAGAGCAGTACTTC. Translated, it reads CAISEGGLAGVEQYF.